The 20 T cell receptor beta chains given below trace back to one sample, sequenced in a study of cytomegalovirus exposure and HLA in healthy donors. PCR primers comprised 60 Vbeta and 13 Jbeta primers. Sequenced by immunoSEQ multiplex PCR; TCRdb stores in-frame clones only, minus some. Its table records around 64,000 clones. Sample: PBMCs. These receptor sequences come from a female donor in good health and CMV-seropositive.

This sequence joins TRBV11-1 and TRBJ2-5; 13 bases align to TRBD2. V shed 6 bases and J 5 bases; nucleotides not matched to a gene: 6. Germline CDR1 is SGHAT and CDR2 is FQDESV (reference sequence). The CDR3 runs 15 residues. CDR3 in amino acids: CASSWTSGSFETQYF. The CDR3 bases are TGTGCCAGCAGTTGGACTAGCGGGAGTTTTGAGACCCAGTACTTC. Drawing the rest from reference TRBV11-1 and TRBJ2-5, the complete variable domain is EAEVAQSPRYKITEKSQAVAFWCDPISGHATLYWYRQILGQGPELLVQFQDESVVDDSQLPKDRFSAERLKGVDSTLKIQPAELGDSAMYLCASSWTSGSFETQYFGPGTRLLVL.

The CDR3 spells CASSEGPNTEAFF. The CDR3 DNA reads TGTGCCAGCAGTGAAGGGCCGAACACTGAAGCTTTCTTT. The V gene is TRBV25-1, the J gene TRBJ1-1; D is uncertain. Germline CDR1 MGHDK, CDR2 SYGVNS. V lost 2 bases and J 1 base, leaving 5 bases between the germline ends. This CDR3 has 13 amino acids.

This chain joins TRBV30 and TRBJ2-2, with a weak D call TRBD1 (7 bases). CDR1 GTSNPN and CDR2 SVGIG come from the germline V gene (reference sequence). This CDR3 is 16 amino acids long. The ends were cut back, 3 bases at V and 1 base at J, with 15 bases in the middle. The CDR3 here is CAWSARGTVNTGELFF. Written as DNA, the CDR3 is TGTGCCTGGAGCGCCCGGGGGACAGTGAACACCGGGGAGCTGTTTTTT. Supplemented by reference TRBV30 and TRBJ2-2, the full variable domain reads SQTIHQWPATLVQPVGSPLSLECTVEGTSNPNLYWYRQAAGRGLQLLFYSVGIGQISSEVPQNLSASRPQDRQFILSSKKLLLSDSGFYLCAWSARGTVNTGELFFGEGSRLTVL.

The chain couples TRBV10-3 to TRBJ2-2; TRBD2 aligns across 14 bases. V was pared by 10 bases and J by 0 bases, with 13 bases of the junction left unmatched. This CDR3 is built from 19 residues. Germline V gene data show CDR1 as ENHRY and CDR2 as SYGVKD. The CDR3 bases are TGTGCCACCGAAGAAGCGGGACTAGCGGGAGAGACGAACACCGGGGAGCTGTTTTTT. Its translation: CATEEAGLAGETNTGELFF.

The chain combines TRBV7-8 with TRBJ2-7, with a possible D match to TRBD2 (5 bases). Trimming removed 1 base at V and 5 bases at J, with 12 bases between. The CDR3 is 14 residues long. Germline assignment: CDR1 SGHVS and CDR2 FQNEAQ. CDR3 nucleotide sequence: TGTGCCAGCAGCTTAGACGGGAAGATCCACGAGCAGTACTTC. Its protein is CASSLDGKIHEQYF.

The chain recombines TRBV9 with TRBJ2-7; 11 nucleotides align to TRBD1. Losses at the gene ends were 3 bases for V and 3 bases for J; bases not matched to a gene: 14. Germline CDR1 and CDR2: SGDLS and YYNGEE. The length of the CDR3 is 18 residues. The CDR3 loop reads CASSANLIGTGGFYEQYF. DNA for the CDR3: TGTGCCAGCAGCGCCAATTTGATAGGGACAGGGGGTTTCTACGAGCAGTACTTC. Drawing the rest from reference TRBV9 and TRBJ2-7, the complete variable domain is DSGVTQTPKHLITATGQRVTLRCSPRSGDLSVYWYQQSLDQGLQFLIQYYNGEERAKGNILERFSAQQFPDLHSELNLSSLELGDSALYFCASSANLIGTGGFYEQYFGPGTRLTVT.

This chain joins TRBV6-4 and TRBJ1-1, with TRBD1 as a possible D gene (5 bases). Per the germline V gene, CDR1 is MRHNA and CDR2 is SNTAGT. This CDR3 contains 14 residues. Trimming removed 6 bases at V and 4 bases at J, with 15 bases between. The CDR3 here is CASRREGKSTEAFF. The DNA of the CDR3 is TGTGCCAGCAGGAGGGAGGGGAAGAGCACTGAAGCTTTCTTT.

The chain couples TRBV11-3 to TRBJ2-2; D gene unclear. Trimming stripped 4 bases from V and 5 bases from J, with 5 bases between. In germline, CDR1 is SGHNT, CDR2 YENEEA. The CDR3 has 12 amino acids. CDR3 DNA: TGTGCCAGCAGCTCGAGTACCGGGGAGCTGTTTTTT. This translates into CASSSSTGELFF.

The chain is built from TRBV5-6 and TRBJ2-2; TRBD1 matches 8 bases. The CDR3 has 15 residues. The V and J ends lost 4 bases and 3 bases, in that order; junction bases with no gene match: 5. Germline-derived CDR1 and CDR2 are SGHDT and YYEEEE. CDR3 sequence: CASSRDRRYTGELFF. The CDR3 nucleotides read TGTGCCAGCAGCCGGGACAGGAGGTACACCGGGGAGCTGTTTTTT.

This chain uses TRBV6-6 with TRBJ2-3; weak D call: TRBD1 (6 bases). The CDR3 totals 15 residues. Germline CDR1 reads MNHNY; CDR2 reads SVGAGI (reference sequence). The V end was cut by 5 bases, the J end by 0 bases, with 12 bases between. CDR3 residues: CASSPGALSTDTQYF. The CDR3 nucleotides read TGTGCCAGCAGTCCAGGGGCACTTAGCACAGATACGCAGTATTTT.

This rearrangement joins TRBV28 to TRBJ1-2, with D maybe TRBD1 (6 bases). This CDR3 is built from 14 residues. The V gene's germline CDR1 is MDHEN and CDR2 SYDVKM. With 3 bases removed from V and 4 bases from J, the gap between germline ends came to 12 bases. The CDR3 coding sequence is TGTGCCAGCAGTTTCGAGGGGGTGACCTATGGCTACACCTTC. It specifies CASSFEGVTYGYTF.

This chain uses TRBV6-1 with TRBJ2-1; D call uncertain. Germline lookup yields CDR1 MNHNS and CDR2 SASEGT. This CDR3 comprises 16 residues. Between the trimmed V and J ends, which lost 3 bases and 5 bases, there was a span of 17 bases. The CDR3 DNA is TGTGCCAGCAGTGATCAAGTCTCCAGGTGGGACAATGAGCAGTTCTTC. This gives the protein CASSDQVSRWDNEQFF.

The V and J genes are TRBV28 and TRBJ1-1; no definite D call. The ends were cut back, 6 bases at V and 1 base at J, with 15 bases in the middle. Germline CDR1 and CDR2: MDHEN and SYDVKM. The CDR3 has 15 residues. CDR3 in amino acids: CASRPGERGNTEAFF. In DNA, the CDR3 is TGTGCCAGCAGACCTGGTGAAAGAGGGAACACTGAAGCTTTCTTT. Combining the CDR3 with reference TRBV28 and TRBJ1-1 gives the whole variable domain DVKVTQSSRYLVKRTGEKVFLECVQDMDHENMFWYRQDPGLGLRLIYFSYDVKMKEKGDIPEGYSVSREKKERFSLILESASTNQTSMYLCASRPGERGNTEAFFGQGTRLTVV.

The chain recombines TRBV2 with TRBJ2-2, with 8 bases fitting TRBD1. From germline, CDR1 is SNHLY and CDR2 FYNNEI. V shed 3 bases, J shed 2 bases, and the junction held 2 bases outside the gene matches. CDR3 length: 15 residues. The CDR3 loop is CASSEDRVNTGELFF. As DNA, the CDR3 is TGTGCCAGCAGTGAGGACAGGGTAAACACCGGGGAGCTGTTTTTT.

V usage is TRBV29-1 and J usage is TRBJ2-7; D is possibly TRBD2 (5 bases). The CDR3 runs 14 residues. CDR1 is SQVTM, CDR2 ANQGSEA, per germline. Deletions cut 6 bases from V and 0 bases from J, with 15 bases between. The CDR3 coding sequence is TGCAGCGTCAATACCGGGATGTCCTCCTACGAGCAGTACTTC. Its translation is CSVNTGMSSYEQYF.

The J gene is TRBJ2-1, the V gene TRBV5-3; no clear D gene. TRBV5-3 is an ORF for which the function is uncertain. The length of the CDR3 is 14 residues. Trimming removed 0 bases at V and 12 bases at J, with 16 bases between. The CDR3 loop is CARSLGGSDRPQFF. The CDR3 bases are TGTGCCAGAAGCTTGGGCGGTAGTGATCGACCGCAGTTCTTC.

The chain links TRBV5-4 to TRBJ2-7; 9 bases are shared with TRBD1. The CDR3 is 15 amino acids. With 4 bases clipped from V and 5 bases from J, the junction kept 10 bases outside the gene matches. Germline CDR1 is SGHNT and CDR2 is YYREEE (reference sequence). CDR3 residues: CASSPPPGTGNEQYF. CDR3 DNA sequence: TGTGCCAGCAGCCCGCCTCCCGGGACAGGGAACGAGCAGTACTTC. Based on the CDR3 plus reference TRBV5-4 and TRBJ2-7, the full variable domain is ETGVTQSPTHLIKTRGQQVTLRCSSQSGHNTVSWYQQALGQGPQFIFQYYREEENGRGNFPPRFSGLQFPNYSSELNVNALELDDSALYLCASSPPPGTGNEQYFGPGTRLTVT.

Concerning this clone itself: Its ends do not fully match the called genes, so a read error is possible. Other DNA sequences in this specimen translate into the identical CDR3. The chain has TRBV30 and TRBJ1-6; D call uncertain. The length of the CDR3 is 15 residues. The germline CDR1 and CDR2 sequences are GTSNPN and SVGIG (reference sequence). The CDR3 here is CAWSVAQSFNSPLHF. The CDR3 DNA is TGTGCCTGGAGTGTCGCACAGAGCTTCAATTCACCCCTACACTTT.

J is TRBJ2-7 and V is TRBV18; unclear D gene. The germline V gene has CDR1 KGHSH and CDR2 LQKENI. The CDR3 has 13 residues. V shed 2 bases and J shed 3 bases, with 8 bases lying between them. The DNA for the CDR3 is TGTGCCAGCTCACCAACAGATGACTACGAGCAGTACTTC. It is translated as CASSPTDDYEQYF.

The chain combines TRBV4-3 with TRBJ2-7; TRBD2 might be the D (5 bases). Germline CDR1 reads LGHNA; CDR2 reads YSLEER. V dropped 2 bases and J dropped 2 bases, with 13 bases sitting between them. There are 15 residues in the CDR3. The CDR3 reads CASSQLYGLAYEQYF. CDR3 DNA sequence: TGCGCCAGCAGCCAACTCTACGGACTCGCCTACGAGCAGTACTTC.